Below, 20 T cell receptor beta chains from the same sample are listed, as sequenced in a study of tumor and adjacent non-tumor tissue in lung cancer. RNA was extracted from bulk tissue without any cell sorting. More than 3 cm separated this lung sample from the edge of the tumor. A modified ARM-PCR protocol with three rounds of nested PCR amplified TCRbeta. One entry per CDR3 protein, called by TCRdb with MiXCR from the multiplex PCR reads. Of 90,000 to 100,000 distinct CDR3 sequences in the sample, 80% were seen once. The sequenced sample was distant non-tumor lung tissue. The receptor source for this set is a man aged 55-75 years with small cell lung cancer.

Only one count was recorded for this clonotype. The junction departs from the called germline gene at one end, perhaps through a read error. The CDR3 coding sequence is TGTGCCAGCAGTTACGCCCGCGAGTCCAACGAGCAGTGCTTC. Its protein product is CASSYARESNEQCF. The genes are TRBV6-2 or TRBV6-3 and TRBJ2-7; D call uncertain. Looked up from germline, CDR1 is MNHEY and CDR2 is SVGEGT. This CDR3 is built from 14 residues.

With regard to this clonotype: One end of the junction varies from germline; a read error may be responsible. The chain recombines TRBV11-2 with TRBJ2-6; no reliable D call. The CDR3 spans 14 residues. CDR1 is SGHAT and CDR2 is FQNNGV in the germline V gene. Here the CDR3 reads CASSPISEANVLTF. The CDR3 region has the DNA TGTGCCAGCAGTCCTATCTCTGAGGCCAATGTCCTGACTTTC. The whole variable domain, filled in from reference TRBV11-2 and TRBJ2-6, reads EAGVAQSPRYKIIEKRQSVAFWCNPISGHATLYWYQQILGQGPKLLIQFQNNGVVDDSQLPKDRFSAERLKGVDSTLKIQPAKLEDSAVYLCASSPISEANVLTFGAGSRLTVL.

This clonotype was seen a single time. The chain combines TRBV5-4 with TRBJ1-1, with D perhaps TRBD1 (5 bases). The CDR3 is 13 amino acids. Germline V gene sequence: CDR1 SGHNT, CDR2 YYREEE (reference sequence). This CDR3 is CAMVRGRGSEAFF. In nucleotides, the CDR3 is TGTGCGATGGTCCGGGGGAGAGGATCCGAAGCTTTCTTT.

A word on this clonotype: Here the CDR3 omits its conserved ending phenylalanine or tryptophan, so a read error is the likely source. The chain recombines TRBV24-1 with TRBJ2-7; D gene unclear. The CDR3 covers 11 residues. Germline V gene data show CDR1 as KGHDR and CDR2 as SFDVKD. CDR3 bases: TGTGCCACCGACGGGTCCTACGAACAGTACGCC. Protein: CATDGSYEQYA.

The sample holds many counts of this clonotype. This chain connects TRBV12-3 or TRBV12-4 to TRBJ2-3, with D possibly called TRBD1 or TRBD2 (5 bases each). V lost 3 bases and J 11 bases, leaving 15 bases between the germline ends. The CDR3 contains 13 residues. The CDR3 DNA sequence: TGTGCCAGCAGTTTTAAGACCGGGACGGTGCAGTATTTT. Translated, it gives CASSFKTGTVQYF.

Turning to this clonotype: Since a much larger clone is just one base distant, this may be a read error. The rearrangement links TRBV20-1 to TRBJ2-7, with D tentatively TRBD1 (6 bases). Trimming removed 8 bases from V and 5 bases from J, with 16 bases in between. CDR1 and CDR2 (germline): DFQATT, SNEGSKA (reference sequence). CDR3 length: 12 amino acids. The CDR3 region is CSPKGQGNEQYV. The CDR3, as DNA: TGCAGTCCTAAAGGGCAGGGGAACGAGCAGTACGTC.

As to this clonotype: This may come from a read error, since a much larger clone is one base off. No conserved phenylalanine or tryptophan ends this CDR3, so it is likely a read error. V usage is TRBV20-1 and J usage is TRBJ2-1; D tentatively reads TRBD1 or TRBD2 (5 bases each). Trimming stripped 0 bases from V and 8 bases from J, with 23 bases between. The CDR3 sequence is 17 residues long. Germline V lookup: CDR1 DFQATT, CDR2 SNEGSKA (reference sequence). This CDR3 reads CSARDLGTSSLGDEQFI. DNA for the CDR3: TGCAGTGCTAGAGATCTAGGGACCAGTTCCCTCGGCGATGAGCAGTTCATC.

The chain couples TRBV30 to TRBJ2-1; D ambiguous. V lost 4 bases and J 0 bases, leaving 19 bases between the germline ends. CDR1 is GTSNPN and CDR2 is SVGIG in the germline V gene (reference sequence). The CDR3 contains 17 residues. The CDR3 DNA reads TGTGCCTGGAAGACTGGTTGGGCTCTTAGCTCCTACAATGAGCAGTTCTTC. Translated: CAWKTGWALSSYNEQFF.

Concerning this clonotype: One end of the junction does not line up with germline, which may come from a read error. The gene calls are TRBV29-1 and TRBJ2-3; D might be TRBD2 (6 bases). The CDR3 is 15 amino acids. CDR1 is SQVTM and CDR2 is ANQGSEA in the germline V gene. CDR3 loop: CSVEGLGGATDTLYF. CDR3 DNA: TGCAGCGTTGAAGGTTTAGGCGGGGCCACAGATACGCTGTATTTT.

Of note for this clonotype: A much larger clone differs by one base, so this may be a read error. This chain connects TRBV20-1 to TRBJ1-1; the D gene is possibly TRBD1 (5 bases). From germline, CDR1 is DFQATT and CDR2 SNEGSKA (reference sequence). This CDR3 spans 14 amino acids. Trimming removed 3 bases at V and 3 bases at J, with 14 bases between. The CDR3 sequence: CSASPGHSDTEAFF. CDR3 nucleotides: TGCAGTGCTAGCCCCGGACACTCGGACACTGAAGCTTTCTTT.

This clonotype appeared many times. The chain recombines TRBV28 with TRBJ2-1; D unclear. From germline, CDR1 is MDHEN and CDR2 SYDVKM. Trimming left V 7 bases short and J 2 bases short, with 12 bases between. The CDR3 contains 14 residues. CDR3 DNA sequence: TGTGCCAGCACCCGGACGGCGACCTACAATGAGCAGTTCTTC. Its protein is CASTRTATYNEQFF.

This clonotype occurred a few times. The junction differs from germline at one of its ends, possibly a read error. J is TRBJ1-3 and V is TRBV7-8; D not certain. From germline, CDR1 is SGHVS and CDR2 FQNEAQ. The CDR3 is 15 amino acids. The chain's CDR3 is CTSSRPRSSGNTIYF. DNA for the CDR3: TGTACCAGCAGCCGCCCGAGAAGCTCTGGAAACACCATATATTTT.

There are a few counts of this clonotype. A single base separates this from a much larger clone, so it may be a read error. The CDR3 protein is CASSYRTGARLRGYNEQFF. CDR3 nucleotide sequence: TGTGCCAGCAGCTACCGAACAGGGGCTAGATTAAGAGGATACAATGAGCAGTTCTTC. The chain links TRBV4-2 to TRBJ2-1, with TRBD1 matching over 7 bases. The junction had 20 bases not matched to a gene; V was cut back by 5 bases and J by 4 bases. The CDR3 extends over 19 amino acids. In germline, CDR1 is LGHNA, CDR2 YNFKEQ.

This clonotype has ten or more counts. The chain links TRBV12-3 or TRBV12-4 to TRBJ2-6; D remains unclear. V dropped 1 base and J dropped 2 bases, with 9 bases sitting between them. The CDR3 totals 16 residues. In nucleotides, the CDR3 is TGTGCCAGCAGTTTAGGATTCGGACCTGGGGCCAACGTCCTGACTTTC. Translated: CASSLGFGPGANVLTF.

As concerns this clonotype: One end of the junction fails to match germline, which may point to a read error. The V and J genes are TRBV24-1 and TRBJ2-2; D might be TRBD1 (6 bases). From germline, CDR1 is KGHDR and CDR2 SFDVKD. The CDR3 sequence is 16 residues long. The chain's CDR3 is CAISDRTGTKTGELFF. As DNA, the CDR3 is TGTGCCATCAGTGATCGAACAGGGACCAAAACCGGGGAGCTGTTTTTT.

This chain's CDR3 is CASSFGTRVCNEQFF. CDR3 nucleotide sequence: TGTGCCAGCAGTTTTGGGACTAGGGTATGTAATGAGCAGTTCTTC. The V and J genes are TRBV12-3 or TRBV12-4 and TRBJ2-1, with 8 bases aligning to TRBD2. The V and J ends lost 3 bases and 7 bases, in that order; junction bases with no gene match: 8. CDR3 length: 15 residues.

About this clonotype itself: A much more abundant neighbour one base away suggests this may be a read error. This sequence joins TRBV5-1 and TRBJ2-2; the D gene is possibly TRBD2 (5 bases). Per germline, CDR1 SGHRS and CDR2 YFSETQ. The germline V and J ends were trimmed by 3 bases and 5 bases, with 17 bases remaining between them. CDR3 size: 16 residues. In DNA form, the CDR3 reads TGCGCCAGCAGCTGGGTTCCTAGCTCCGATACCGGGGAGCTGTTTTTT. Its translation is CASSWVPSSDTGELFF.

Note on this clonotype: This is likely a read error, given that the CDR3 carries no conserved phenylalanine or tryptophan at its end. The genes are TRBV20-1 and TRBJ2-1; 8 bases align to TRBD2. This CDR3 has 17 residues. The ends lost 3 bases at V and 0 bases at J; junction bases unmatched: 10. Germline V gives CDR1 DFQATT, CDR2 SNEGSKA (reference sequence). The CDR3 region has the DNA TGCAGTGCTAGCAAGGGTAGCGGGGCTAGCTCCTACAATGAGCAGTTCTTA. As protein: CSASKGSGASSYNEQFL.

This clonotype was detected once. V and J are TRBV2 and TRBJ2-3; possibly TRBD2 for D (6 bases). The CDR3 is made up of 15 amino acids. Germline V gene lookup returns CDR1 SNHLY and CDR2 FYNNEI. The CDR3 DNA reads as TGTGACACCACGCAGCGCCGGGGGAGCACAGATACGCAGTATTTT. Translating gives CDTTQRRGSTDTQYF.

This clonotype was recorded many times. The CDR3 reads CASSEDYFQELFF. The CDR3, as DNA: TGTGCCAGCAGTGAAGATTATTTTCAGGAGCTGTTTTTT. The chain uses TRBV25-1 and TRBJ2-2, with no clear D. V lost 2 bases to trimming and J lost 10 bases, with 11 bases between them. Germline lookup yields CDR1 MGHDK and CDR2 SYGVNS. There are 13 residues in the CDR3.